Following are 16 T cell receptor beta chains from one sample sequenced in a study of cytomegalovirus exposure and HLA in healthy donors. The study ran its PCR with 60 Vbeta and 13 Jbeta primers. The protocol was immunoSEQ multiplex PCR, while the TCRdb copy is restricted to in-frame clones and leaves out a portion. This listing includes under 70,000 clones. The sequencing sample was made of PBMCs. These receptors originate from a man between 45 and 60 years old in good health and CMV-seropositive.

J is TRBJ2-3 and V is TRBV5-1, with a possible D match to TRBD2 (5 bases). This CDR3 has 16 amino acids. Germline assignment: CDR1 SGHRS and CDR2 YFSETQ. V was trimmed by 4 bases and J by 2 bases, leaving 17 bases between them. The CDR3 region has the DNA TGCGCCAGCAGCGCGGACTCCAACACACCCACAGATACGCAGTATTTT. Translated, it gives CASSADSNTPTDTQYF. Full variable domain (missing parts from reference TRBV5-1 and TRBJ2-3): KAGVTQTPRYLIKTRGQQVTLSCSPISGHRSVSWYQQTPGQGLQFLFEYFSETQRNKGNFPGRFSGRQFSNSRSEMNVSTLELGDSALYLCASSADSNTPTDTQYFGPGTRLTVL.

The chain couples TRBV7-9 to TRBJ2-7; 7 nucleotides match TRBD1. Germline V gives CDR1 SEHNR, CDR2 FQNEAQ (reference sequence). The V and J ends lost 4 bases and 2 bases, in that order; junction bases with no gene match: 8. The CDR3 length is 15 residues. The CDR3 is CASSYPGTAAYEQYF. Here the CDR3 DNA reads TGTGCCAGCAGCTACCCCGGGACAGCCGCCTACGAGCAGTACTTC.

This chain uses TRBV15 with TRBJ1-5; tentative D call: TRBD1 (5 bases). V was pared by 5 bases and J by 6 bases, with 20 bases between. The CDR3 sequence is 16 residues long. Germline CDR1 is LNHNV and CDR2 is YYDKDF (reference sequence). The CDR3 DNA reads as TGTGCCACCAGCGGGCGCGAGCAGGGAGGAGTTCAGCCCCAGCATTTT. This codes for CATSGREQGGVQPQHF.

The chain has TRBV7-3 and TRBJ1-6, with D tentatively TRBD1 (6 bases). This CDR3 region has 14 residues. Germline lookup yields CDR1 SGHTA and CDR2 FQGTGA. The ends were cut back, 5 bases at V and 8 bases at J, with 13 bases in the middle. CDR3 DNA: TGTGCCAGCAGCCAGAACGGGGGGCATTCACCCCTCCACTTT. The encoded protein is CASSQNGGHSPLHF. Complete variable domain (other parts from reference TRBV7-3 and TRBJ1-6): GAGVSQTPSNKVTEKGKYVELRCDPISGHTALYWYRQSLGQGPEFLIYFQGTGAADDSGLPNDRFFAVRPEGSVSTLKIQRTERGDSAVYLCASSQNGGHSPLHFGNGTRLTVT.

The chain carries TRBV6-1 and TRBJ1-1; D possibly corresponds to TRBD1 (5 bases). The germline gives CDR1 MNHNS, CDR2 SASEGT. V was shortened by 9 bases and J by 1 base, with 9 bases between the two germline ends. The CDR3 covers 12 residues. The CDR3 sequence: CARGPRNTEAFF. As DNA, the CDR3 is TGTGCCAGGGGGCCGCGGAACACTGAAGCTTTCTTT.

This chain connects TRBV28 to TRBJ1-4, with 9 bases lining up with TRBD1. V lost 7 bases to trimming and J lost 13 bases; unmatched junction nucleotides: 7. Per germline, CDR1 MDHEN and CDR2 SYDVKM. The CDR3 runs to 12 residues. The CDR3 DNA is TGTGCCAGCACCATGACAGGGGGAGGACTGTTTTTT. Its protein product is CASTMTGGGLFF.

V gene TRBV5-1 combines with J gene TRBJ1-5; D is perhaps TRBD1 (6 bases). Germline CDR1 reads SGHRS; CDR2 reads YFSETQ. This CDR3 contains 15 residues. With 0 bases removed from V and 0 bases from J, the gap between germline ends came to 7 bases. For the CDR3, the DNA is TGCGCCAGCAGCTTGGAAGGGGGTAGCAATCAGCCCCAGCATTTT. Its protein product is CASSLEGGSNQPQHF. Drawing the rest from reference TRBV5-1 and TRBJ1-5, the complete variable domain is KAGVTQTPRYLIKTRGQQVTLSCSPISGHRSVSWYQQTPGQGLQFLFEYFSETQRNKGNFPGRFSGRQFSNSRSEMNVSTLELGDSALYLCASSLEGGSNQPQHFGDGTRLSIL.

This rearrangement joins TRBV4-3 to TRBJ2-2; D is unclear. V gave up 0 bases and J gave up 3 bases, with 11 bases separating them. CDR1 and CDR2 (germline): LGHNA, YSLEER. The CDR3 has 16 amino acids. The CDR3 DNA sequence: TGCGCCAGCAGCCAAGAATGGAACAGATACACCGGGGAGCTGTTTTTT. Translated: CASSQEWNRYTGELFF.

This chain connects TRBV5-6 to TRBJ2-4; TRBD2 aligns across 8 bases. Germline V gene sequence: CDR1 SGHDT, CDR2 YYEEEE. The J segment lost 0 bases and the V segment lost 4 bases, leaving 9 bases of the junction unmatched. The CDR3 runs to 17 residues. DNA of the CDR3: TGTGCCAGCAGCCCCCTTACCAGCGGGGGAGCCAAAAACATTCAGTACTTC. This sequence encodes CASSPLTSGGAKNIQYF.

V gene TRBV9 combines with J gene TRBJ1-1; D is uncertain. V shed 5 bases and J shed 0 bases, with 17 bases lying between them. The CDR3 spans 16 residues. Germline CDR1 and CDR2: SGDLS and YYNGEE. The CDR3 coding sequence is TGTGCCAGCAGGGACCCTCGGGAAGGGCTGAACACTGAAGCTTTCTTT. Translation gives CASRDPREGLNTEAFF.

The V and J genes are TRBV19 and TRBJ2-7; TRBD1 agrees at 8 bases. Germline V gene sequence: CDR1 LNHDA, CDR2 SQIVND (reference sequence). The CDR3 has 13 amino acids. J was trimmed by 2 bases and V by 10 bases; bases with no gene match: 7. This CDR3 reads CATAQGAPYEQYF. CDR3 DNA: TGTGCCACCGCTCAGGGGGCCCCCTACGAGCAGTACTTC.

The genes are TRBV7-2 and TRBJ2-3; 10 bases are shared with TRBD2. V trimming: 1 base; J trimming: 5 bases; junction bases outside the gene matches: 6. The CDR3 extends over 16 amino acids. From germline, CDR1 is SGHTA and CDR2 FQGNSA. The CDR3 region is CASSLVLAGVKDTQYF. CDR3 DNA sequence: TGTGCCAGCAGCTTAGTGCTAGCGGGAGTAAAAGATACGCAGTATTTT.

This rearrangement joins TRBV18 to TRBJ2-7; 7 bases match TRBD1. The CDR3 spans 17 residues. Trimming at V came to 5 bases and at J to 2 bases, leaving 15 bases not matched to a gene. Germline assignment: CDR1 KGHSH and CDR2 LQKENI. CDR3 sequence (DNA): TGTGCCAGCTCAGGGGGTTCTACAGGGGTAGGGACCTACGAGCAGTACTTC. It translates to CASSGGSTGVGTYEQYF.

This rearrangement joins TRBV6-5 to TRBJ2-4; 7 bases line up with TRBD1. CDR1 is MNHEY, CDR2 SVGAGI, per germline. CDR3 length: 13 amino acids. The trim removed 2 bases at V and 7 bases at J, leaving 2 bases unmatched. The CDR3 DNA sequence: TGTGCCAGCAGTTACCTACAGGGGAACATTCAGTACTTC. Amino acid sequence: CASSYLQGNIQYF.

The CDR3, as DNA: TGTGCCAGCAGTGAAGGTAGCGGACGCACAGATACGCAGTATTTT. This encodes CASSEGSGRTDTQYF. The gene calls are TRBV6-1 and TRBJ2-3; a weak D match, TRBD2 (6 bases). Germline values: CDR1 MNHNS, CDR2 SASEGT. The CDR3 runs to 15 residues. V gave up 1 base and J gave up 1 base, with 9 bases separating them.

V usage is TRBV7-9 and J usage is TRBJ2-5; 7 nucleotides match TRBD1. V shed 5 bases, J shed 4 bases, and the junction held 13 bases outside the gene matches. The CDR3 length is 16 residues. Looked up from germline, CDR1 is SEHNR and CDR2 is FQNEAQ (reference sequence). The CDR3 coding sequence is TGTGCCAGCAGCGCATCACTAGGGGGCGGAATAGAGACCCAGTACTTC. Protein sequence: CASSASLGGGIETQYF.